What follows are 5 T cell receptor beta chains derived from one specimen sequenced in a study of blood T cell repertoires in COVID-19. Assay: immunoSEQ multiplex PCR; the TCRdb copy retains only in-frame clones and omits some. The sample lists approximately 140,000 clones, 87% occurring once. What was sequenced was peripheral blood. The receptor source for this set is a man at least 80 years old with acute or convalescent COVID-19.

The rearrangement links TRBV9 to TRBJ1-6; perhaps TRBD1 as D (5 bases). The CDR3 consists of 14 residues. V was cut by 3 bases and J by 10 bases, with 14 bases left in between. Germline loops: CDR1 SGDLS, CDR2 YYNGEE. CDR3 sequence (DNA): TGTGCCAGCAGCGCCGACAGAGGCCGATCACCCCTCCACTTT. Translating gives CASSADRGRSPLHF. Supplemented by reference TRBV9 and TRBJ1-6, the full variable domain reads DSGVTQTPKHLITATGQRVTLRCSPRSGDLSVYWYQQSLDQGLQFLIQYYNGEERAKGNILERFSAQQFPDLHSELNLSSLELGDSALYFCASSADRGRSPLHFGNGTRLTVT.

V gene TRBV3-1 (or the pseudogene TRBV3-2) combines with J gene TRBJ2-7, with D maybe TRBD1 (6 bases). Trimming removed 5 bases from V and 5 bases from J, with 19 bases in between. Looked up from germline, CDR1 is LGHDT and CDR2 is YNNKEL (reference sequence). CDR3 size: 15 residues. The CDR3 DNA sequence: TGTGCCAGCAGCGCAGGGGCAGGGTCAGTCAACGAGCAGTACTTC. It yields the protein CASSAGAGSVNEQYF.

The chain links TRBV3-1 (or the pseudogene TRBV3-2) to TRBJ2-1, with 8 bases identical to TRBD1. V lost 3 bases, J lost 5 bases, and 12 bases stayed unmatched. The CDR3 is 17 residues long. CDR1 and CDR2 from the germline V gene are LGHDT and YNNKEL (reference sequence). Here the CDR3 DNA reads TGTGCCAGCAGCCAGGAGAGGGTACAGGGGGTCCACAATGAGCAGTTCTTC. The encoded protein is CASSQERVQGVHNEQFF.

The chain employs TRBV5-1 and TRBJ2-1; tentative D call: TRBD1 (5 bases). CDR1 SGHRS and CDR2 YFSETQ come from the germline V gene. V was pared by 4 bases and J by 4 bases, with 18 bases between. CDR3 length: 16 amino acids. CDR3 in amino acids: CASSIALLGQYNEQFF. In nucleotides, the CDR3 is TGCGCCAGCAGCATTGCATTATTAGGACAATACAATGAGCAGTTCTTC. Drawing the rest from reference TRBV5-1 and TRBJ2-1, the complete variable domain is KAGVTQTPRYLIKTRGQQVTLSCSPISGHRSVSWYQQTPGQGLQFLFEYFSETQRNKGNFPGRFSGRQFSNSRSEMNVSTLELGDSALYLCASSIALLGQYNEQFFGPGTRLTVL.

This clone has more than one count but fewer than ten. The rearrangement links TRBV29-1 to TRBJ2-7, with D possibly matching TRBD2 (6 bases). This CDR3 is built from 13 residues. V was trimmed by 5 bases and J by 3 bases, leaving 14 bases between them. Germline V gives CDR1 SQVTM, CDR2 ANQGSEA. CDR3: CSVLFSGLYEQYF. CDR3 nucleotides: TGCAGCGTTCTTTTTTCGGGACTCTACGAGCAGTACTTC.